The source of this TCR beta chain is a study of blood T cell repertoires in COVID-19. As for the study in general: The origin of the acute and convalescent COVID-19 samples was the United States, Italy and Spain. Nucleic acid was either cDNA or gDNA, and it came from T cells, B-cell-depleted T cells, or PBMCs.

In the original analysis: By means of reference gene primer amplification, nucleated cell counts were estimated. Sequenced by immunoSEQ multiplex PCR; TCRdb stores in-frame clones only, minus some. Clonal size and the V and J genes are those of that table, whereas D and trimming came from the DNA. In the table there are about 110,000 clones, approximately 84% of which are singletons. The CDR3 consists of 14 residues. The V gene end was trimmed by 2 bases and the J gene end by 5 bases; junction bases not matched to a gene: 7. CDR1 and CDR2 from the germline V gene are SGHRS and YFSETQ. The sample taken for sequencing was peripheral blood. This TCR was sampled from a woman aged 55 to 70 with acute or convalescent COVID-19. V and J are TRBV5-1 and TRBJ2-7, with 7 nucleotides matching TRBD1. The DNA of the CDR3 is TGCGCCAGCAGCTTCTCCGACAGGGTAAACGAGCAGTACTTC. This sequence encodes CASSFSDRVNEQYF.